This paragraph reports one T cell receptor beta chain. Its antigen is currently unknown. The data derive from a study of cytomegalovirus exposure and HLA in healthy donors. Study-level findings and limits: Highest at DRB1 and lowest at HLA-C, TCR association rates differed among HLA loci in a later analysis. 150 or so TCR beta chains were listed as cytomegalovirus-associated. Per a later analysis, 18,000 or so TCR beta sequences showed association with HLA alleles at 0.05 false discovery rate.

The V gene end was trimmed by 10 bases and the J gene end by 0 bases; junction bases not matched to a gene: 7. Germline V gives CDR1 LNHDA, CDR2 SQIVND (reference sequence). CDR3 length: 16 amino acids. With 60 Vbeta and 13 Jbeta primers, the PCR was carried out. Method: immunoSEQ multiplex PCR; TCRdb's copy keeps in-frame clones and lacks some. The sample contains hundreds of thousands of clones, roughly 83% of which appear only once. This sequence joins TRBV19 and TRBJ2-6; TRBD1 matches at 9 bases. Sequencing was carried out using PBMCs. This receptor was obtained from a boy aged 2 to 10 in good health and CMV-seronegative. In DNA, the CDR3 is TGTGCCACCGCGACAGGGGGGATCTCTGGGGCCAACGTCCTGACTTTC. Protein product: CATATGGISGANVLTF.